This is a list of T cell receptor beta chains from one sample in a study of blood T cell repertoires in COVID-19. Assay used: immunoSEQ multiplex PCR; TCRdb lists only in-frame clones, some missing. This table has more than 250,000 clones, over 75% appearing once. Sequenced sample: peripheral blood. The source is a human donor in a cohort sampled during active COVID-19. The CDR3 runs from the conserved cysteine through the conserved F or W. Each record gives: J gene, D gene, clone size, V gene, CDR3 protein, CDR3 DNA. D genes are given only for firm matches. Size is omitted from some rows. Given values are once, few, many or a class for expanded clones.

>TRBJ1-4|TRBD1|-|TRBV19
CASRTGTGSEKLFF
TGTGCCAGTAGGACCGGGACAGGGAGTGAAAAACTGTTTTTT
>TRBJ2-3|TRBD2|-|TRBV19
CASSDLADNTDTQYF
TGTGCCAGTAGCGACCTAGCGGATAACACAGATACGCAGTATTTT
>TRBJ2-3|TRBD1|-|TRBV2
CASSHTGDRGDTQYF
TGTGCCAGCAGCCATACAGGGGACAGGGGCGATACGCAGTATTTT
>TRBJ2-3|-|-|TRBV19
CASSPSTDTQYF
TGTGCCAGTAGCCCCTCCACAGATACGCAGTATTTT
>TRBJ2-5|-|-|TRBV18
CASSLTTGFGETQYF
TGTGCCAGCTCACTCACGACGGGGTTTGGTGAGACCCAGTACTTC
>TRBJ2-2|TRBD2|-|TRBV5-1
CASSLLAGSDTGELFF
TGCGCCAGCAGCTTACTAGCGGGGTCGGACACCGGGGAGCTGTTTTTT
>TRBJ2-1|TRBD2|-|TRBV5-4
CASSLAGDAYNEQFF
TGTGCCAGCAGCTTAGCGGGAGACGCCTACAATGAGCAGTTCTTC
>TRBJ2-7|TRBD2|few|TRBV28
CVSRREVPYEQYF
TGTGTCTCTAGGCGGGAGGTCCCCTACGAGCAGTACTTC
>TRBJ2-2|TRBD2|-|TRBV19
CASIDGGRTGELFF
TGTGCCAGTATAGACGGCGGGAGGACCGGGGAGCTGTTTTTT
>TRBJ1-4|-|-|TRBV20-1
CSAIGDKLFF
TGCAGTGCCATCGGGGATAAACTGTTTTTT
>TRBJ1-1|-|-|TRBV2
CASSDLMNTEAFF
TGTGCCAGCAGTGACCTTATGAACACTGAAGCTTTCTTT
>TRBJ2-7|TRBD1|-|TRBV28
CASFSTGGWYEQYF
TGTGCCAGTTTCTCGACAGGGGGGTGGTACGAGCAGTACTTC
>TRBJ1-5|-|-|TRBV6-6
CASSYGAENQPQHF
TGTGCCAGCAGTTACGGGGCAGAGAATCAGCCCCAGCATTTT
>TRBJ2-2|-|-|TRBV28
CASSLQTGELFF
TGTGCCAGCAGTTTACAGACCGGGGAGCTGTTTTTT
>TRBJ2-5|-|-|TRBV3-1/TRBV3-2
CASKGAGGHLKQKETQYF
TGTGCCTCCAAGGGGGCGGGAGGCCACCTGAAACAAAAAGAGACCCAGTACTTC